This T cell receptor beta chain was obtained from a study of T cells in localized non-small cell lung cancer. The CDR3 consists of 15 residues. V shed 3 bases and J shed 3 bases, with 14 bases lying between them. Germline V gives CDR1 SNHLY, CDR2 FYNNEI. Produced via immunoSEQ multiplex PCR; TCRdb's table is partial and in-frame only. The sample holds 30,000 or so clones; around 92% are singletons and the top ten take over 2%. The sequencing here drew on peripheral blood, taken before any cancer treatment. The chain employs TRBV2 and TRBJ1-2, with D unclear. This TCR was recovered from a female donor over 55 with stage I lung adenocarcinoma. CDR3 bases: TGTGCCAGCAGTGATTCCCTCTCGAGAGACTATGGCTACACCTTC. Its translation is CASSDSLSRDYGYTF.